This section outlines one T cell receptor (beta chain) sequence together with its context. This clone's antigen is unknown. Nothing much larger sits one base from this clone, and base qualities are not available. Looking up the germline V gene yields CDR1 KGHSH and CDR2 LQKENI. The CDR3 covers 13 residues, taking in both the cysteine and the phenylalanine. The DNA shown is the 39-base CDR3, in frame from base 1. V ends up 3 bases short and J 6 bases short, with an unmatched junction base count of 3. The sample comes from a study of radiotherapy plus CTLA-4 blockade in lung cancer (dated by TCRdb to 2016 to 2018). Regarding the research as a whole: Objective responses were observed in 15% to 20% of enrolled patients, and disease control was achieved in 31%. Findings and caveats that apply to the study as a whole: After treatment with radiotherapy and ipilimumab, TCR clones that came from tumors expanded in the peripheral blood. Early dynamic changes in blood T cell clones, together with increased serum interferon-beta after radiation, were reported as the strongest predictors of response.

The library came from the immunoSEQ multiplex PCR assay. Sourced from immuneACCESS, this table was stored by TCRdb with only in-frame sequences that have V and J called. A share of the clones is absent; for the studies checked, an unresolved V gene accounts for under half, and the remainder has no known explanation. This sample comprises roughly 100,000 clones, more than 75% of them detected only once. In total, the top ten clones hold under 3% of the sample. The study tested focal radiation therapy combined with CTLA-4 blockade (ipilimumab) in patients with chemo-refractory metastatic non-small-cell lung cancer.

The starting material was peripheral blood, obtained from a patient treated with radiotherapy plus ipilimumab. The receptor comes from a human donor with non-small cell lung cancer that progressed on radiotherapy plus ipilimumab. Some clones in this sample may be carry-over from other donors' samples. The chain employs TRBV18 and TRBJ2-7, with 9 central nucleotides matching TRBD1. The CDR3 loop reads CASSPGTGPEQYF. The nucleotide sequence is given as TGTGCCAGCTCACCCGGGACAGGGCCCGAGCAGTACTTC.